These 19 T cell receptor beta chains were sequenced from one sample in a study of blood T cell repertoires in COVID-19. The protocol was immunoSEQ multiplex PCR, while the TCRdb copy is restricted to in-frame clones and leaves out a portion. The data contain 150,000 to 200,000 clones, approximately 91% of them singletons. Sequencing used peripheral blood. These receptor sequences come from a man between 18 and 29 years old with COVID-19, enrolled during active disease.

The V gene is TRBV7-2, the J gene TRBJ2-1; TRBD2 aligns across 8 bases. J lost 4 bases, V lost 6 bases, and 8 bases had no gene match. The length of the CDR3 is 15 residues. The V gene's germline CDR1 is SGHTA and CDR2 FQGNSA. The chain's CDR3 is CASRQNGGVYNEQFF. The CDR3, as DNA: TGTGCCAGCAGGCAAAACGGGGGGGTTTACAATGAGCAGTTCTTC.

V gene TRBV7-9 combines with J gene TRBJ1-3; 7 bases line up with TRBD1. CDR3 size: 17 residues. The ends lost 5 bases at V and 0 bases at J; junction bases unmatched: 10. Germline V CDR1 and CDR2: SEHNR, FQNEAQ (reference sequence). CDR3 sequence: CASSPGGTALSGNTIYF. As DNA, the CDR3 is TGTGCCAGCAGCCCAGGGGGGACCGCACTCTCTGGAAACACCATATATTTT. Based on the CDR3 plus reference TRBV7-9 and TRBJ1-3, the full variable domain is DTGVSQNPRHKITKRGQNVTFRCDPISEHNRLYWYRQTLGQGPEFLTYFQNEAQLEKSRLLSDRFSAERPKGSFSTLEIQRTEQGDSAMYLCASSPGGTALSGNTIYFGEGSWLTVV.

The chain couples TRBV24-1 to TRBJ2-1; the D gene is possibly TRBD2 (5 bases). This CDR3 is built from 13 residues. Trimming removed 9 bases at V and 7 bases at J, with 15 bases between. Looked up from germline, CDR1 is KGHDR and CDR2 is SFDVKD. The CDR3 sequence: CATGRNRGNEQFF. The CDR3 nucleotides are TGTGCCACCGGACGCAATAGAGGGAATGAGCAGTTCTTC.

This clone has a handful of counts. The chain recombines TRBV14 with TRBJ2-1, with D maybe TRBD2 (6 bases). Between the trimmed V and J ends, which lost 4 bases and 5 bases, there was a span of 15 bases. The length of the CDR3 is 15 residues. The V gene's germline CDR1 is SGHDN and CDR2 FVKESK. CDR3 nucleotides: TGTGCCAGCAGCCTACTAGCCGGGGGAGACAATGAGCAGTTCTTC. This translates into CASSLLAGGDNEQFF.

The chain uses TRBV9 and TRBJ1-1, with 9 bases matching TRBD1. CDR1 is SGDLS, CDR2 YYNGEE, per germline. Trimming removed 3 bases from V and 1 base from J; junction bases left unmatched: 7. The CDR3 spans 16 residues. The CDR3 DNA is TGTGCCAGCAGCGCGGGACAGGGAATTCGGAACACTGAAGCTTTCTTT. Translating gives CASSAGQGIRNTEAFF. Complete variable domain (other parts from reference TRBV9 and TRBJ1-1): DSGVTQTPKHLITATGQRVTLRCSPRSGDLSVYWYQQSLDQGLQFLIQYYNGEERAKGNILERFSAQQFPDLHSELNLSSLELGDSALYFCASSAGQGIRNTEAFFGQGTRLTVV.

In DNA form, the CDR3 reads TGTGCCAGCCGGGACAGGGGCACAGATACGCAGTATTTT. Translated: CASRDRGTDTQYF. J is TRBJ2-3 and V is TRBV19; 9 nucleotides agree with TRBD1. V was pared by 9 bases and J by 1 base, with 2 bases of the junction left unmatched. Germline loops: CDR1 LNHDA, CDR2 SQIVND (reference sequence). This CDR3 spans 13 amino acids.

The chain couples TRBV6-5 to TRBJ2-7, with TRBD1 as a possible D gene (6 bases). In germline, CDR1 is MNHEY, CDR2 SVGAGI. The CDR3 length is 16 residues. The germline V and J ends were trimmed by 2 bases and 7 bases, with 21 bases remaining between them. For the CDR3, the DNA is TGTGCCAGCAGTTACCTATCTGGGCAGGGGAAGAAGGAGCAGTACTTC. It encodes CASSYLSGQGKKEQYF.

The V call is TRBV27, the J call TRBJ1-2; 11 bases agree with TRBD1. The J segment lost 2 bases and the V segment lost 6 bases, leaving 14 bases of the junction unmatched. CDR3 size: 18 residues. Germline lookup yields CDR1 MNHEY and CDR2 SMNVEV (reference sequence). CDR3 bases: TGTGCCAGCAGACGTAGGACAGGGGGCGGTTGGGTAAACTATGGCTACACCTTC. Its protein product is CASRRRTGGGWVNYGYTF.

The CDR3 nucleotides are TGTGCCAGCAGCCAAGTGAGTGACAGGAGCGCCGGGGAGCTGTTTTTT. It is translated as CASSQVSDRSAGELFF. The chain couples TRBV4-2 to TRBJ2-2; perhaps TRBD1 as D (6 bases). The germline V gene encodes CDR1 LGHNA and CDR2 YNFKEQ. V gave up 1 base and J gave up 6 bases, with 15 bases separating them. This CDR3 contains 16 residues.

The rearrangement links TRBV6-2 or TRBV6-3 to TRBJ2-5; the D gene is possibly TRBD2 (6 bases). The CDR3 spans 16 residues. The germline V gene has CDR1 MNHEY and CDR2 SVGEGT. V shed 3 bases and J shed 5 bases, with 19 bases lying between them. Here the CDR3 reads CASSYTPGLPGETQYF. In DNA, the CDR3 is TGTGCCAGCAGTTATACCCCGGGACTCCCAGGGGAGACCCAGTACTTC.

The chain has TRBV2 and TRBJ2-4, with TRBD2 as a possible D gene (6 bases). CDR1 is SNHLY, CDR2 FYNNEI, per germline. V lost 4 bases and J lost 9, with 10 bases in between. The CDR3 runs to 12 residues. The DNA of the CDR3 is TGTGCCAGCAGTGGGAGGGCGGGCATTCAGTACTTC. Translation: CASSGRAGIQYF.

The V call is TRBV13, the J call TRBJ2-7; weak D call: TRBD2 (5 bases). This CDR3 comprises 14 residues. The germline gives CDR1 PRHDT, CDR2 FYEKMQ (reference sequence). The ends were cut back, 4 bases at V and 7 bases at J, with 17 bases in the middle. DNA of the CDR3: TGTGCCAGCAGCTCACCACTAGTCCCGGGGGAGCAGTACTTC. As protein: CASSSPLVPGEQYF.

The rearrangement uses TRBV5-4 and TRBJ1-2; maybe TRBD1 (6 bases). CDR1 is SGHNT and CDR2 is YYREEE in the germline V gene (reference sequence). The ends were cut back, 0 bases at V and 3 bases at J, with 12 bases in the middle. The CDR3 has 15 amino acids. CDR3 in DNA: TGTGCCAGCAGCTTGGGCGCGACAGGAGACTATGGCTACACCTTC. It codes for CASSLGATGDYGYTF.

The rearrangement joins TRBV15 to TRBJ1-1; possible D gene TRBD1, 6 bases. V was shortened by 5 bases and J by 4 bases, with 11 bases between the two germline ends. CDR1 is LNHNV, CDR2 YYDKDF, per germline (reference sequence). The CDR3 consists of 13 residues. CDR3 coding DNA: TGTGCCACCAGCCCGGGACACCTCACTGAAGCTTTCTTT. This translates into CATSPGHLTEAFF.

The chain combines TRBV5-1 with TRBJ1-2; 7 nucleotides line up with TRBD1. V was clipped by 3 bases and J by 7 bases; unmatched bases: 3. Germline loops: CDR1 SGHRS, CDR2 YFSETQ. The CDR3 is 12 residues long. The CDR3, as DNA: TGCGCCAGCAGCTACGGACAGGCTGGCTACACCTTC. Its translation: CASSYGQAGYTF.

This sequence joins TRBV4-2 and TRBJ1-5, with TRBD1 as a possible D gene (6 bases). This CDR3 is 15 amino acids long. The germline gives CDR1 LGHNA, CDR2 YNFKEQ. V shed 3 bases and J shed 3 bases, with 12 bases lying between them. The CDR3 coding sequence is TGTGCCAGCAGCCAGGTCGCAGGGGACAATCAGCCCCAGCATTTT. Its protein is CASSQVAGDNQPQHF.

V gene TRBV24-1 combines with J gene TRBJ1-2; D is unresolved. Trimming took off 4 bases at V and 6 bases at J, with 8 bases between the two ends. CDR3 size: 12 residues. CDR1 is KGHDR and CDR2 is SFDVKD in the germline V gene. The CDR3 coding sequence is TGTGCCACCAGTGACTCCCTCCATGGCTACACCTTC. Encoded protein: CATSDSLHGYTF.

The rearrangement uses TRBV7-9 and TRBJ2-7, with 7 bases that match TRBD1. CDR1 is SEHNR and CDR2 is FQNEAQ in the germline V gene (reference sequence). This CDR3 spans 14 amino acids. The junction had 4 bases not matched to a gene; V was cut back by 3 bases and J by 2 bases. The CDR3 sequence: CASSFRDRAYEQYF. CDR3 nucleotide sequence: TGTGCCAGCAGCTTCCGGGACAGAGCCTACGAGCAGTACTTC. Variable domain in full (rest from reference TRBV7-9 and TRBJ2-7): DTGVSQNPRHKITKRGQNVTFRCDPISEHNRLYWYRQTLGQGPEFLTYFQNEAQLEKSRLLSDRFSAERPKGSFSTLEIQRTEQGDSAMYLCASSFRDRAYEQYFGPGTRLTVT.

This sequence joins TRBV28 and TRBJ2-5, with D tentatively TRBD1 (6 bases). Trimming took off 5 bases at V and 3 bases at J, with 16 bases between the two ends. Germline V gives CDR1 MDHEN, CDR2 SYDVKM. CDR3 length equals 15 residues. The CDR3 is CASSDTGTIKETQYF. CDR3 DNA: TGTGCCAGCAGTGATACCGGGACAATCAAAGAGACCCAGTACTTC.